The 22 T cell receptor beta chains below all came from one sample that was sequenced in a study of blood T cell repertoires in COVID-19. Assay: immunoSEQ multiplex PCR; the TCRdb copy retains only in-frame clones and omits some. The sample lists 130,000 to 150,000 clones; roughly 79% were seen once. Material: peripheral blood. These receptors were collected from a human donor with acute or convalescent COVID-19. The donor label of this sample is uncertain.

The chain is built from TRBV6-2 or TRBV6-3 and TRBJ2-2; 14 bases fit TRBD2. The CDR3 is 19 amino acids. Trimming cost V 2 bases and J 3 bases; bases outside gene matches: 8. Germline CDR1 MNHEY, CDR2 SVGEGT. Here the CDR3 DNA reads TGTGCCAGCAGTTACCCACGGACTAGCGGGGGGTTCCACACCGGGGAGCTGTTTTTT. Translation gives CASSYPRTSGGFHTGELFF.

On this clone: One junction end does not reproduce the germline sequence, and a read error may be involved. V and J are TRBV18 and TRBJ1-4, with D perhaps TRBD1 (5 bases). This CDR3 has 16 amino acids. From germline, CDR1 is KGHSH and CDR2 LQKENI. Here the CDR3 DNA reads TGTGCCAGCTCACCGCGAAGGGGTTTTACTATTGAAAAACTGTTTTTT. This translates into CASSPRRGFTIEKLFF.

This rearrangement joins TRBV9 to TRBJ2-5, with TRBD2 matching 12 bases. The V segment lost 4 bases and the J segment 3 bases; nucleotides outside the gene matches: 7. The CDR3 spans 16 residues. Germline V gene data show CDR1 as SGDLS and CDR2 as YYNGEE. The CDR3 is CASSPRRLAGEETQYF. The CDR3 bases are TGTGCCAGCAGCCCTCGACGACTAGCGGGGGAAGAGACCCAGTACTTC.

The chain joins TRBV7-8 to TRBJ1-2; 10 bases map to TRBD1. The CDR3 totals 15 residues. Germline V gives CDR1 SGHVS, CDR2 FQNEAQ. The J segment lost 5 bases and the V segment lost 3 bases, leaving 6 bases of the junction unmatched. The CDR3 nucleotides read TGTGCCAGCAGCTTGGAGACAGGGGGCGGGTATGGCTACACCTTC. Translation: CASSLETGGGYGYTF.

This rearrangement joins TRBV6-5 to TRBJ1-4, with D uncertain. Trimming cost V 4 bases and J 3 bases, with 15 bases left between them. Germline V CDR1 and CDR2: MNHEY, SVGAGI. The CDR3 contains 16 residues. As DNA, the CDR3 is TGTGCCAGCAGTTCTTTACACCGGGGTGCTAATGAAAAACTGTTTTTT. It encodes CASSSLHRGANEKLFF.

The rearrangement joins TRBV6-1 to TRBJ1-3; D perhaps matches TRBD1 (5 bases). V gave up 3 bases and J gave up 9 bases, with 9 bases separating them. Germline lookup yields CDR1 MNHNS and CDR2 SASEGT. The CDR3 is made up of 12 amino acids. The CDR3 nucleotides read TGTGCCAGCAGTGATGGGGCCCCCACCATATATTTT. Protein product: CASSDGAPTIYF.

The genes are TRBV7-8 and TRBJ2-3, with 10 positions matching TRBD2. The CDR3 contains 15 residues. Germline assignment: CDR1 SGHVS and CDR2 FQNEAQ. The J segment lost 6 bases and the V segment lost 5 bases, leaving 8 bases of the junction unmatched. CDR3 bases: TGTGCCAGCAGCCCTAGCGGGGGATCGTTTGATACGCAGTATTTT. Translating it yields CASSPSGGSFDTQYF.

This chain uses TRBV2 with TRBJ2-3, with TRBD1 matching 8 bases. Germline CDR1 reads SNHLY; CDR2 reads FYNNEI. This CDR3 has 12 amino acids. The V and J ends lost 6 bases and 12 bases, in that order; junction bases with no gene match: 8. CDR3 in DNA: TGTGCCAGCAGATCTGGACAGGGTGCACAGTATTTT. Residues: CASRSGQGAQYF.

In nucleotides, the CDR3 is TGCGCCAGCAGCTTTCGACAGGGGGCCTCCTACGAGCAGTACTTC. Encoded protein: CASSFRQGASYEQYF. The rearrangement uses TRBV5-1 and TRBJ2-7; 10 positions agree with TRBD1. Germline V gene data show CDR1 as SGHRS and CDR2 as YFSETQ. The CDR3 is 15 amino acids. V was clipped by 2 bases and J by 0 bases; unmatched bases: 2. Combining the CDR3 with reference TRBV5-1 and TRBJ2-7 gives the whole variable domain KAGVTQTPRYLIKTRGQQVTLSCSPISGHRSVSWYQQTPGQGLQFLFEYFSETQRNKGNFPGRFSGRQFSNSRSEMNVSTLELGDSALYLCASSFRQGASYEQYFGPGTRLTVT.

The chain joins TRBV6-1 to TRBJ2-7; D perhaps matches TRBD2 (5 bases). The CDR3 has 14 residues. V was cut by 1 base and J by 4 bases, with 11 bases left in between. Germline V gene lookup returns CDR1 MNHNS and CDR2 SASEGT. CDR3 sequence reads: CASSEVGTGYEQYV. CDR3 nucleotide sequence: TGTGCCAGCAGTGAAGTGGGCACGGGGTACGAGCAGTACGTC.

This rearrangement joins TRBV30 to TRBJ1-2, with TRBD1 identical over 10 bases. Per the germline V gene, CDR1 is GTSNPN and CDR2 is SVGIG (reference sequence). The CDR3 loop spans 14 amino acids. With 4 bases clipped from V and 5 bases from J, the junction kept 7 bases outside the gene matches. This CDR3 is CAWTRTGGTYGYTF. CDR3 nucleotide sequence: TGTGCCTGGACCCGGACAGGGGGGACTTATGGCTACACCTTC.

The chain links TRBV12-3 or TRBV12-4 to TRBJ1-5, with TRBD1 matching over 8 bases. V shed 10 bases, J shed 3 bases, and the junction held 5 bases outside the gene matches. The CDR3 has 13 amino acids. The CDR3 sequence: CATGTGPNQPQHF. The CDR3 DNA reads TGTGCCACCGGGACAGGACCCAATCAGCCCCAGCATTTT.

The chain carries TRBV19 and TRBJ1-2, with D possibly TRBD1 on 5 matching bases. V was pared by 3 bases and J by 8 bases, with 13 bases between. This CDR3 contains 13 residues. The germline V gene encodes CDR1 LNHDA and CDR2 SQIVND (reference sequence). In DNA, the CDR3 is TGTGCCAGTAGTATTTACAGGCTAACGGGCTACACCTTC. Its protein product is CASSIYRLTGYTF.

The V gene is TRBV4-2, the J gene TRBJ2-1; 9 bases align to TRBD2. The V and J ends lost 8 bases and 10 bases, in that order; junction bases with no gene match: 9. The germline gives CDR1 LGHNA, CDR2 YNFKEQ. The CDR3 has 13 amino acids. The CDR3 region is CASSPPLAGEQFF. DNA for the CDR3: TGTGCCAGCTCCCCGCCCCTAGCGGGGGAGCAGTTCTTC.

In DNA, the CDR3 is TGTGCCTGGCCCAAAAGCTCGTGGACAGCATCCCATAGCAATCAGCCCCAGCATTTT. Its protein is CAWPKSSWTASHSNQPQHF. The chain links TRBV30 to TRBJ1-5, with a weak D call TRBD1 (6 bases). V lost 5 bases to trimming and J lost 0 bases, with 26 bases between them. The germline V gene has CDR1 GTSNPN and CDR2 SVGIG (reference sequence). The CDR3 is 19 residues long.

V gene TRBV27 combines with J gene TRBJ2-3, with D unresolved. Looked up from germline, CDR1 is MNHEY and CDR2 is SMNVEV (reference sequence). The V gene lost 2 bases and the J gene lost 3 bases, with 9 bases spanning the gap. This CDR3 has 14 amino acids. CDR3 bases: TGTGCCAGCAGTTTAACAGAATCAACAGATACGCAGTATTTT. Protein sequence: CASSLTESTDTQYF.

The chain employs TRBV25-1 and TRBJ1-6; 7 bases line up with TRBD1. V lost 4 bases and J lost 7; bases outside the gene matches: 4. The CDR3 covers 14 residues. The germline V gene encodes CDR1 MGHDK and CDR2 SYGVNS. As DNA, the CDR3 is TGTGCCAGCAGTGCGGGACAGACAAATTCACCCCTCCACTTT. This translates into CASSAGQTNSPLHF.

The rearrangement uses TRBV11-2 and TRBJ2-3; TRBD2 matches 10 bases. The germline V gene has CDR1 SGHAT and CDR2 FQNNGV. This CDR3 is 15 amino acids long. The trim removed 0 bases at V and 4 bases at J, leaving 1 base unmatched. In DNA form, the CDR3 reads TGTGCCAGCAGCTTAGAACTAGCGGGATCAGATACGCAGTATTTT. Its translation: CASSLELAGSDTQYF.

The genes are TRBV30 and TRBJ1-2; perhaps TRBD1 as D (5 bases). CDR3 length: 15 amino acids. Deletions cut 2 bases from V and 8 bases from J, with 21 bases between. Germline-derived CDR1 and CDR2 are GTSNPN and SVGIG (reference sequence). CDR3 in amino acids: CAWSKLTGHQEGYTF. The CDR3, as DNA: TGTGCCTGGAGTAAACTCACAGGCCACCAAGAGGGCTACACCTTC. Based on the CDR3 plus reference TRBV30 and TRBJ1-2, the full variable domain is SQTIHQWPATLVQPVGSPLSLECTVEGTSNPNLYWYRQAAGRGLQLLFYSVGIGQISSEVPQNLSASRPQDRQFILSSKKLLLSDSGFYLCAWSKLTGHQEGYTFGSGTRLTVV.

CDR3 residues: CASSESTGTTGNTIYF. In nucleotides, the CDR3 is TGTGCCAGCAGTGAGTCGACAGGGACGACTGGAAACACCATATATTTT. The genes are TRBV6-1 and TRBJ1-3; 7 bases are shared with TRBD1. The ends lost 3 bases at V and 2 bases at J; junction bases unmatched: 7. Per the germline V gene, CDR1 is MNHNS and CDR2 is SASEGT. The CDR3 has 16 residues.

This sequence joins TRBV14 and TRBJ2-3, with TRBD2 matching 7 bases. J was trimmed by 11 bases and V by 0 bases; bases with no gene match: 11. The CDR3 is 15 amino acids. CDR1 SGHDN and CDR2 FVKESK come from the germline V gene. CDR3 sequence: CASSQEGRGRSRQYF. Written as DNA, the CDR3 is TGTGCCAGCAGCCAAGAAGGGCGGGGGAGGTCTAGGCAGTATTTT. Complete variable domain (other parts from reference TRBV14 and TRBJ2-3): EAGVTQFPSHSVIEKGQTVTLRCDPISGHDNLYWYRRVMGKEIKFLLHFVKESKQDESGMPNNRFLAERTGGTYSTLKVQPAELEDSGVYFCASSQEGRGRSRQYFGPGTRLTVL.

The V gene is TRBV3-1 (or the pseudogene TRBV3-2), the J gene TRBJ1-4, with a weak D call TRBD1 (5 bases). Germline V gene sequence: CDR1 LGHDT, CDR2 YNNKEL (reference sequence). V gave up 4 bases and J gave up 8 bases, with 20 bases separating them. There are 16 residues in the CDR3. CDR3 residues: CASSRGSTARGEKLFF. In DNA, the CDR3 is TGTGCCAGCAGCCGAGGGTCGACCGCGCGGGGGGAAAAACTGTTTTTT.